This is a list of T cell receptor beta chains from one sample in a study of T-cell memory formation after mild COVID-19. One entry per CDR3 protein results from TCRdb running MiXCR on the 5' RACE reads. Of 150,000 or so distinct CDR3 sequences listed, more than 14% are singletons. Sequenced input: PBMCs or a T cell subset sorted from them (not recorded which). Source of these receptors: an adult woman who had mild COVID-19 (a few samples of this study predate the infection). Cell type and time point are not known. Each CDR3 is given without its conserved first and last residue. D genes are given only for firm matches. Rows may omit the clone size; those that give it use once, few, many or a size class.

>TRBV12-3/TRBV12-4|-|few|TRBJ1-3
ASSPGAHLRDTRSGNTIY
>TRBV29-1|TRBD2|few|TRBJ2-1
SAPGTSVRGEQF
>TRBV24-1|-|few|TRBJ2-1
ATSPRGSYNEQF
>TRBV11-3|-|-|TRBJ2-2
ASSWTAANTGELF
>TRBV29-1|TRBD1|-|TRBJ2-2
SVENRGSGELF
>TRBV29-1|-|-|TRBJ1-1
SVRGGLNTEAF
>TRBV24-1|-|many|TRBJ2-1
ATSDGDSRHNEQF
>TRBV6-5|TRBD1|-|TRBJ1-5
ASSPGQINQPQH
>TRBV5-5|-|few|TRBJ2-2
ASSFLIGRTGELF
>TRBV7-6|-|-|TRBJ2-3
ASSQGRLSTDTQY
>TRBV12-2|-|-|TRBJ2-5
ASRLGSLTSCKETQY
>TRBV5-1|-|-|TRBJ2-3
ASSLSRGVTDTQY
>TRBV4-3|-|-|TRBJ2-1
ASSQDLSGADEQF
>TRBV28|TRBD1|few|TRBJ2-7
ASSLHQLSTGLGEQY
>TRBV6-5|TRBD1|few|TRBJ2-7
ASSTSGTGAYEQY
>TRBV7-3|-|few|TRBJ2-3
ASSLVNTDTQY
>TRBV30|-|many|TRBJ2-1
AWSGALTSSYNEQF
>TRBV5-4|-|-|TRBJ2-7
ASSLEGPLSVEEQY
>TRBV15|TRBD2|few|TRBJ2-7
ATSRRTSGSPYEQY
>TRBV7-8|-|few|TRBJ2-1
ASSFQAIEQF
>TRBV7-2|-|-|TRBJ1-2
ASSPWGGLGYGYA
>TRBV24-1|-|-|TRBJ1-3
ATSDSGLLSGNTIY
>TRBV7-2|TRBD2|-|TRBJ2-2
ASSPRTGGTSGITGELF
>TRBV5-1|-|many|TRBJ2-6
ASSSGSGANVLT
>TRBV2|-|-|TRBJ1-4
ASRDPDHGKLF
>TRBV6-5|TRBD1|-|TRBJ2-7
ASSYGTGTGTSEQY
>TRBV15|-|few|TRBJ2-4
ATSRVGRVDIQY
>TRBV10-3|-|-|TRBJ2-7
AISDPRHGMTYEQY
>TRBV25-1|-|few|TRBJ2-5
ASSERIETQY
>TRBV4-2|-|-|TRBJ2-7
ASSQDAVTRAYEQY
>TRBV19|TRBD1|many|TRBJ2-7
ASSFGTGSYEQY
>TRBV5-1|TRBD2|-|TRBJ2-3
ASSLELAGPITQY
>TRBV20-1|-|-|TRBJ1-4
SARVPGSATNEKLF
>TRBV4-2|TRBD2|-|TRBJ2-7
ASSQDRSGRASYEQY
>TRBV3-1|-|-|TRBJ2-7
ASSFWTDSYEQY
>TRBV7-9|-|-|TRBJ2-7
AYLRPGPLYEQY
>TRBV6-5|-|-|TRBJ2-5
ASSFRGTII
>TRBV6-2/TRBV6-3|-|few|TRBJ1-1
ASSYGPNTEAF
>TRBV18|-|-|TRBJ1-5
ASSNDRNQPQH
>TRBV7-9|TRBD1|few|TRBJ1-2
ASSRTIMGQGDGYT
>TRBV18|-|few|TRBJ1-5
ASSPTDSNQPQH
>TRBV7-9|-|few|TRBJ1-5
ASSSWYSNQPQH
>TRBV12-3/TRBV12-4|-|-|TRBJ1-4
ASSFRGEKLF
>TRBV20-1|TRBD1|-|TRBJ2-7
SARRGTGEN
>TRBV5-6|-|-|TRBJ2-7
ASSSPARDISYEQY
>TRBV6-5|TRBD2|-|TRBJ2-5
ASSYGRGVERETQY
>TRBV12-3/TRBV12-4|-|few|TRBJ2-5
ASSIRGGSQY
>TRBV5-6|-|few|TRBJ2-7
ASSERNEQY
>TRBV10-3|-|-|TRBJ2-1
AISEYGPTGEQF
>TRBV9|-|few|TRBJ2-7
ASSGDGSSYEQY
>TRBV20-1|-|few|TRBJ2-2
SAREVVTGELF
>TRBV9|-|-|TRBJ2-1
ASSVHNEQF
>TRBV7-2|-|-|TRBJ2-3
ASSLVYGGTQY
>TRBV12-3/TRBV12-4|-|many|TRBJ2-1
ASSHGDEQF
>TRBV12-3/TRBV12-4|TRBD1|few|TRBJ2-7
ASSLGDRGLREQY